A selection of T cell receptor beta chains follows, all from one sample in a study of blood T cell repertoires in COVID-19. The repertoire was sequenced with immunoSEQ multiplex PCR; TCRdb's copy has only in-frame clones and lacks some. The sample records 100,000 to 150,000 clones, 65% to 85% being singletons. The sequencing input was peripheral blood. These receptors were obtained from a man aged 25-40 years with COVID-19, enrolled during active disease. Both conserved end residues are part of each CDR3. Each record gives: clone size, D gene, J gene, V gene, CDR3 DNA, CDR3 protein. The D gene is left open where the match is weak. Not all rows give a size; the values are once, few, many and, for expanded clones, a class.

clone size: .; D gene: TRBD2; J gene: TRBJ2-7; V gene: TRBV2; CDR3 DNA: TGTGCCAGCAGTGAAAGGGGGGGACTAGCCTACGAGCAGTACTTC; CDR3 protein: CASSERGGLAYEQYF
clone size: .; D gene: TRBD2; J gene: TRBJ2-5; V gene: TRBV2; CDR3 DNA: TGTGCCAGCAGTACCCTCGCGGGGGAGATTGGGGAGACCCAGTACTTC; CDR3 protein: CASSTLAGEIGETQYF
clone size: .; D gene: .; J gene: TRBJ1-3; V gene: TRBV13; CDR3 DNA: TGTGCCAGTATAAAATCCTACTCTGGAAACACCATATATTTT; CDR3 protein: CASIKSYSGNTIYF
clone size: .; D gene: .; J gene: TRBJ2-7; V gene: TRBV11-3; CDR3 DNA: TGTGCCAGCAGCTTAGGGTACCGCAGGGCCTCCTACGAGCAGTACTTC; CDR3 protein: CASSLGYRRASYEQYF
clone size: .; D gene: TRBD1; J gene: TRBJ2-2; V gene: TRBV28; CDR3 DNA: TGTGCCAGCAGTTTATTGGACACAGGGGGCAAGGACACCGGGGAGCTGTTTTTT; CDR3 protein: CASSLLDTGGKDTGELFF
clone size: .; D gene: .; J gene: TRBJ2-1; V gene: TRBV11-3; CDR3 DNA: TGTGCCAGCAGTTTTACCTTGAGTACCCTCAATGAGCAGTTCTTC; CDR3 protein: CASSFTLSTLNEQFF
clone size: .; D gene: .; J gene: TRBJ1-2; V gene: TRBV28; CDR3 DNA: TGTGCCAGCAGTTTCCCGGGTTGGGAGTATGGCTACACCTTC; CDR3 protein: CASSFPGWEYGYTF
clone size: .; D gene: .; J gene: TRBJ1-1; V gene: TRBV18; CDR3 DNA: TGTGCCAGCTCACCACCTAATGGGGGGACTGAAGCTTTCTTT; CDR3 protein: CASSPPNGGTEAFF
clone size: .; D gene: TRBD2; J gene: TRBJ2-7; V gene: TRBV19; CDR3 DNA: TGTGCCAGTGGACCTCGAGCGGGAGTAGGCTACGAGCAGTACTTC; CDR3 protein: CASGPRAGVGYEQYF
clone size: .; D gene: .; J gene: TRBJ2-3; V gene: TRBV30; CDR3 DNA: TGTGCCTGGAGTGGGGGGCGCCCAGATACGCAGTATTTT; CDR3 protein: CAWSGGRPDTQYF
clone size: .; D gene: TRBD1; J gene: TRBJ1-1; V gene: TRBV12-5; CDR3 DNA: TGTGCTAGTGGTTTCGGAGGGGGGGACAGGGCTTTCTTT; CDR3 protein: CASGFGGGDRAFF
clone size: .; D gene: .; J gene: TRBJ1-5; V gene: TRBV19; CDR3 DNA: TGTGCCAGCCTGCTTTCGGAGGAGGCAAAAGGTCAGCCCCAGCATTTT; CDR3 protein: CASLLSEEAKGQPQHF
clone size: .; D gene: .; J gene: TRBJ1-6; V gene: TRBV28; CDR3 DNA: TGTGCCAGCAGTTCCGATTCACCCCTCCACTTT; CDR3 protein: CASSSDSPLHF
clone size: .; D gene: TRBD1; J gene: TRBJ2-7; V gene: TRBV19; CDR3 DNA: TGTGCCAGCACCCCCGGGACAGGGGATAGCTACGAGCAGTACTTC; CDR3 protein: CASTPGTGDSYEQYF
clone size: .; D gene: .; J gene: TRBJ1-1; V gene: TRBV12-5; CDR3 DNA: TGTGCTAGTGGTTTGGTACTTGTAGGGGGCACTGAAGCTTTCTTT; CDR3 protein: CASGLVLVGGTEAFF
clone size: few; D gene: TRBD1; J gene: TRBJ2-2; V gene: TRBV25-1; CDR3 DNA: TGTGCCAGCAGTGCCAGGCCGGGACAGGGGAACACCGGGGAGCTGTTTTTT; CDR3 protein: CASSARPGQGNTGELFF
clone size: .; D gene: TRBD2; J gene: TRBJ2-2; V gene: TRBV6-4; CDR3 DNA: TGTGCCAGCAGTGCGGCGGGAGGGAACACCGGGGAGCTGTTTTTT; CDR3 protein: CASSAAGGNTGELFF
clone size: .; D gene: .; J gene: TRBJ1-5; V gene: TRBV19; CDR3 DNA: TGTGCCAGTATAAGGGATGGAGGGGGCAATCAGCCCCAGCATTTT; CDR3 protein: CASIRDGGGNQPQHF
clone size: .; D gene: .; J gene: TRBJ1-6; V gene: TRBV28; CDR3 DNA: TGTGCCAGCAGTCCCCAAGATCCCGGACAAGGACCCCTCCACTTT; CDR3 protein: CASSPQDPGQGPLHF
clone size: .; D gene: .; J gene: TRBJ1-5; V gene: TRBV27; CDR3 DNA: TGTGCCAGCAGACCCGATGTCTATAGCAATCAGCCCCAGCATTTT; CDR3 protein: CASRPDVYSNQPQHF
clone size: .; D gene: TRBD1; J gene: TRBJ2-5; V gene: TRBV12-5; CDR3 DNA: TGTGCTAGTGGTTCATGGGACAGCCAAGAGACCCAGTACTTC; CDR3 protein: CASGSWDSQETQYF
clone size: .; D gene: .; J gene: TRBJ1-2; V gene: TRBV4-1; CDR3 DNA: TGCGCCAGCAGCCGGGGGGGAGACTACTATGGCTACACCTTC; CDR3 protein: CASSRGGDYYGYTF
clone size: .; D gene: .; J gene: TRBJ2-7; V gene: TRBV11-2; CDR3 DNA: TGTGCCAGCAGCGAGGACAATACCTACGAGCAGTACTTC; CDR3 protein: CASSEDNTYEQYF
clone size: .; D gene: .; J gene: TRBJ2-7; V gene: TRBV11-2; CDR3 DNA: TGTGCCAGCAGCCCGAGGGTTGATCGGCCCTACGAGCAGTACTTC; CDR3 protein: CASSPRVDRPYEQYF
clone size: few; D gene: .; J gene: TRBJ1-6; V gene: TRBV6-5; CDR3 DNA: TGTGCCAGCAGTAACGAGGAAAATCGCTCACCCCTCCACTTT; CDR3 protein: CASSNEENRSPLHF
clone size: .; D gene: TRBD1; J gene: TRBJ1-5; V gene: TRBV28; CDR3 DNA: TGTGCCAGCAGCTTACACAGGGGGATGCAGCCCCAGCATTTT; CDR3 protein: CASSLHRGMQPQHF
clone size: .; D gene: .; J gene: TRBJ2-1; V gene: TRBV5-4; CDR3 DNA: TGTGCCAGCAGCTTGGATCAGGGTAGTGAGCAGTTCTTC; CDR3 protein: CASSLDQGSEQFF
clone size: .; D gene: .; J gene: TRBJ2-1; V gene: TRBV7-9; CDR3 DNA: TGTGCCAGCAGCTTAACTAGAATTCCGAATGAGCAGTTCTTC; CDR3 protein: CASSLTRIPNEQFF
clone size: .; D gene: TRBD1; J gene: TRBJ1-2; V gene: TRBV7-9; CDR3 DNA: TGTGCCAGCGGGGACAGGGATGGCGGCTACACCTTC; CDR3 protein: CASGDRDGGYTF
clone size: .; D gene: TRBD1; J gene: TRBJ2-5; V gene: TRBV5-1; CDR3 DNA: TGCGCCAGCAGCTTGTCGGGACAGGAGGACCAAGAGACCCAGTACTTC; CDR3 protein: CASSLSGQEDQETQYF
clone size: .; D gene: .; J gene: TRBJ2-1; V gene: TRBV6-2/TRBV6-3; CDR3 DNA: TGTGCCAGCAGTTTCGGGGGTCACAATGAGCAGTTCTTC; CDR3 protein: CASSFGGHNEQFF
clone size: few; D gene: .; J gene: TRBJ2-7; V gene: TRBV18; CDR3 DNA: TGTGCCAGCTCACCAGGCTCGGGCTACGAGCAGTACTTC; CDR3 protein: CASSPGSGYEQYF
clone size: .; D gene: .; J gene: TRBJ1-2; V gene: TRBV12-5; CDR3 DNA: TGTGCTAGTGGGGACATTAACTATGGCTACACCTTC; CDR3 protein: CASGDINYGYTF
clone size: .; D gene: TRBD2; J gene: TRBJ2-1; V gene: TRBV6-5; CDR3 DNA: TGTGCCAGCACGCTAGCGGAGGCTTACAATGAGCAGTTCTTC; CDR3 protein: CASTLAEAYNEQFF
clone size: .; D gene: .; J gene: TRBJ1-1; V gene: TRBV28; CDR3 DNA: TGTGCCAGCAGTCCGTCACAGGGTCGCACTGAAGCTTTCTTT; CDR3 protein: CASSPSQGRTEAFF
clone size: few; D gene: .; J gene: TRBJ2-3; V gene: TRBV6-4; CDR3 DNA: TGTGCCAGCAGTGACTCGGCTAGCAGGAGCACAGATACGCAGTATTTT; CDR3 protein: CASSDSASRSTDTQYF
clone size: once; D gene: .; J gene: TRBJ1-3; V gene: TRBV7-9; CDR3 DNA: TGTGCCAGCAGCTTAGATCTCAACACCATATATTTT; CDR3 protein: CASSLDLNTIYF
clone size: .; D gene: .; J gene: TRBJ1-2; V gene: TRBV6-1; CDR3 DNA: TGTGCCAGCAGTGACCAGGGAACGGACTATGGCTACACCTTC; CDR3 protein: CASSDQGTDYGYTF
clone size: .; D gene: TRBD1; J gene: TRBJ2-7; V gene: TRBV11-1; CDR3 DNA: TGTGCCAGCAGCTTTGGGACAGGGACATCCTACGAGCAGTACTTC; CDR3 protein: CASSFGTGTSYEQYF
clone size: .; D gene: TRBD2; J gene: TRBJ2-3; V gene: TRBV5-1; CDR3 DNA: TGCGCCAGCAGCCAGGGAGCGGGGACCCCTGGCACAGATACGCAGTATTTT; CDR3 protein: CASSQGAGTPGTDTQYF
clone size: .; D gene: TRBD1; J gene: TRBJ1-1; V gene: TRBV12-5; CDR3 DNA: TGTGCTAGTGGTCCCGGGACAGGGTCTGAAGCTTTCTTT; CDR3 protein: CASGPGTGSEAFF
clone size: once; D gene: TRBD1; J gene: TRBJ1-1; V gene: TRBV19; CDR3 DNA: TGTGCCAGTAGCCTATCAGGACAGGGGGCAACTGAAGCTTTCTTT; CDR3 protein: CASSLSGQGATEAFF
clone size: .; D gene: TRBD1; J gene: TRBJ1-1; V gene: TRBV19; CDR3 DNA: TGTGCCAGTAGCCGTTCCGGGACAGGGGGTTTAGGAGCTTTCTTT; CDR3 protein: CASSRSGTGGLGAFF
clone size: .; D gene: .; J gene: TRBJ2-1; V gene: TRBV4-1; CDR3 DNA: TGCGCCAGCAGCCCCACTAGCACCCGCTCCTACAATGAGCAGTTCTTC; CDR3 protein: CASSPTSTRSYNEQFF
clone size: many; D gene: TRBD1; J gene: TRBJ2-5; V gene: TRBV24-1; CDR3 DNA: TGTGCCACCCAGGGGGCCGAGACCCAGTACTTC; CDR3 protein: CATQGAETQYF
clone size: .; D gene: TRBD2; J gene: TRBJ2-1; V gene: TRBV9; CDR3 DNA: TGTGCCAGCAGCGTCCATCCCGGGACTAGCGGGAGGGCGAACTACAATGAGCAGTTCTTC; CDR3 protein: CASSVHPGTSGRANYNEQFF
clone size: .; D gene: TRBD2; J gene: TRBJ2-3; V gene: TRBV5-1; CDR3 DNA: TGCGCCAGCAGCTGGGAAGGGACTAGCCAAATCCTCACAGATACGCAGTATTTT; CDR3 protein: CASSWEGTSQILTDTQYF
clone size: .; D gene: .; J gene: TRBJ1-2; V gene: TRBV10-3; CDR3 DNA: TGTGCCATCAACGGTCAGGGTAACTATGGCTACACCTTC; CDR3 protein: CAINGQGNYGYTF
clone size: .; D gene: .; J gene: TRBJ2-1; V gene: TRBV29-1; CDR3 DNA: TGCAGCGTTGGGCAGGTGATCAATGAGCAGTTCTTC; CDR3 protein: CSVGQVINEQFF
clone size: .; D gene: .; J gene: TRBJ2-3; V gene: TRBV14; CDR3 DNA: TGTGCCAGCAGCCACGCGGGCGGCACAGATACGCAGTATTTT; CDR3 protein: CASSHAGGTDTQYF
clone size: .; D gene: .; J gene: TRBJ1-5; V gene: TRBV12-3/TRBV12-4; CDR3 DNA: TGTGCCAGCCGAGATAGCAATCAGCCCCAGCATTTT; CDR3 protein: CASRDSNQPQHF
clone size: .; D gene: TRBD1; J gene: TRBJ2-7; V gene: TRBV4-1; CDR3 DNA: TGCGCCAGCAGCCAAGGACAGGGCTCCTACGAGCAGTACTTC; CDR3 protein: CASSQGQGSYEQYF
clone size: .; D gene: .; J gene: TRBJ1-1; V gene: TRBV30; CDR3 DNA: TGTGCCTGGACGGACACCTACACTGAAGCTTTCTTT; CDR3 protein: CAWTDTYTEAFF